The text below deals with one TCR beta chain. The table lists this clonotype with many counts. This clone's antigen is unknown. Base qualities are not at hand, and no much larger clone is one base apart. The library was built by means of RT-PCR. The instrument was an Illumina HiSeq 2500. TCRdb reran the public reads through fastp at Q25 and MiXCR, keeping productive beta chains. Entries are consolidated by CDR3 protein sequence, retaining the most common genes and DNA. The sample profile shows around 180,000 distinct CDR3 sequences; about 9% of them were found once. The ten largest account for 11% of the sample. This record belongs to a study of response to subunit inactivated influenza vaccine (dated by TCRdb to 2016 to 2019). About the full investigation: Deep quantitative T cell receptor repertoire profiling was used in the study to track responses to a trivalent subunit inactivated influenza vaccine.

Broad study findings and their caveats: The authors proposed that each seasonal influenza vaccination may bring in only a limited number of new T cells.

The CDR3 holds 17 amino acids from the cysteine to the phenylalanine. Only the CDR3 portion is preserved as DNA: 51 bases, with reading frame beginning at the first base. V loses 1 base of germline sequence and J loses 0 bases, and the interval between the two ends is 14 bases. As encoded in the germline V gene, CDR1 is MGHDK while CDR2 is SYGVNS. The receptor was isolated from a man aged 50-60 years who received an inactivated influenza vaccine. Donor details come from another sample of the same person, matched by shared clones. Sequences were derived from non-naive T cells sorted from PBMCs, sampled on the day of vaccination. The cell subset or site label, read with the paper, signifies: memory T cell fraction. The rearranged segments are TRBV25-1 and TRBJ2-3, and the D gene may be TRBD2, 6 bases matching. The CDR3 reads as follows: CASSEWGGRISTDTQYF. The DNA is TGTGCCAGCAGTGAATGGGGAGGACGAATTAGCACAGATACGCAGTATTTT.